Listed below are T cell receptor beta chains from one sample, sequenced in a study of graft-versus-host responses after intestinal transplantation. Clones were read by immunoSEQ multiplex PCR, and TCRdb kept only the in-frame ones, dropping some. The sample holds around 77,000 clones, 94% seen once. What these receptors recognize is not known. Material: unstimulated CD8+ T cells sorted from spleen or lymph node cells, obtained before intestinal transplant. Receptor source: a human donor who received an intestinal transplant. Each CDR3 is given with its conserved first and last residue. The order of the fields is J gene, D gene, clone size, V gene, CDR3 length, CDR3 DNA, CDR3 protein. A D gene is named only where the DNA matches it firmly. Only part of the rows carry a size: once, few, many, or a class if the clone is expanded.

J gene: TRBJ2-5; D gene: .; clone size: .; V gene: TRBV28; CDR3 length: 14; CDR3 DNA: TGTGCCAGCAGTTTATTTACGGGCCGAGAGACCCAGTACTTC; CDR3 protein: CASSLFTGRETQYF
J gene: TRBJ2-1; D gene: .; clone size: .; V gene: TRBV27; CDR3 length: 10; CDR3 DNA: TGTGCCAGCAGTTTAAATGAGCAGTTCTTC; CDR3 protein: CASSLNEQFF
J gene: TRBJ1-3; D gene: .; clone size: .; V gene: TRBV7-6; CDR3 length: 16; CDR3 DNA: TGTGCCAGCAGCTTATCTCATGATCCCTCTGGAAACACCATATATTTT; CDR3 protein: CASSLSHDPSGNTIYF
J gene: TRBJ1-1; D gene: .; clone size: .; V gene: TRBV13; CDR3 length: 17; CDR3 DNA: TGTGCCAGCAGCTTCGGCAGAGCGGGACAATGGAACACTGAAGCTTTCTTT; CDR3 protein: CASSFGRAGQWNTEAFF
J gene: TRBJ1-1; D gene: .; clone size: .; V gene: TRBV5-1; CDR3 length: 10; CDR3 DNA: TGCGCCAGCAGCTTAGCTGAAGCTTTCTTT; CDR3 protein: CASSLAEAFF
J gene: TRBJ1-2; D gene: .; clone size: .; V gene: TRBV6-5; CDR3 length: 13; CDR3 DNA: TGTGCCAGCAGTTACTCCGGGACGGAGGGCTACACCTTC; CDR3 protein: CASSYSGTEGYTF
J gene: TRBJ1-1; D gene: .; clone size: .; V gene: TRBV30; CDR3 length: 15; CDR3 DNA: TGTGCCTGGAGTGTATGGACAGCCAGGAGCACTGAAGCTTTCTTT; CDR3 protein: CAWSVWTARSTEAFF
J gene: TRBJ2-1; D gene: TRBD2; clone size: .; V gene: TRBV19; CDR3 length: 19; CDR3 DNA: TGTGCCAGTAGTATGGTGGGCAGGGAGAGCCTAGCGGGCCTCAATGAGCAGTTCTTC; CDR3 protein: CASSMVGRESLAGLNEQFF
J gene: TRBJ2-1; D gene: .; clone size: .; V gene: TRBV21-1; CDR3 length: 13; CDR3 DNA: TGTGCCAGCAGCAAAGCGCTGGGTACGGAGCAGTTCTTC; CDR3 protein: CASSKALGTEQFF
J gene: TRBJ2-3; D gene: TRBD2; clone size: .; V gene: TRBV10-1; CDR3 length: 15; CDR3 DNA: TGCGCCAGCAGTGAGCTAGCGGGGCATACAGATACGCAGTATTTT; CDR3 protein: CASSELAGHTDTQYF
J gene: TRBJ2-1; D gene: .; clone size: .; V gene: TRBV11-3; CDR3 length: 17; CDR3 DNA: TGTGCCAGCAGCTTATCCTCCCATCCAGCCAGCTACAATGAGCAGTTCTTC; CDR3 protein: CASSLSSHPASYNEQFF
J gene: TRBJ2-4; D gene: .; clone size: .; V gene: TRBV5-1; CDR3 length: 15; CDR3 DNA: TGCGCCAGCAGCCGGGACGCTTGGGCCAAAAACATTCAGTACTTC; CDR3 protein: CASSRDAWAKNIQYF
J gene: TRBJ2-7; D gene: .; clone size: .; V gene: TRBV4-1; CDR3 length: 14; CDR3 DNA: TGCGCCAGCAGCCAAGTGGTATATCGGGACGAGCAGTACTTC; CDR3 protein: CASSQVVYRDEQYF
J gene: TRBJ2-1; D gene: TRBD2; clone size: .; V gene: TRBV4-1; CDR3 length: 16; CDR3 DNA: TGCGCCAGCAGCCCAGTCGGTCCGGGAGGGGGTAATGAGCAGTTCTTC; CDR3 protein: CASSPVGPGGGNEQFF
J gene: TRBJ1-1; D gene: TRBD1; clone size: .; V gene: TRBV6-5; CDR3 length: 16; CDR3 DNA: TGTGCCAGCAGTTCACCAGGACAGGGCGGGAGCACTGAAGCTTTCTTT; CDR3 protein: CASSSPGQGGSTEAFF
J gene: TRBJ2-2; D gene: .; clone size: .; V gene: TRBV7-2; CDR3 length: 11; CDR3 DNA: TGTGCCAGCATCACCCCCGGGGAGCTGTTTTTT; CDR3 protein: CASITPGELFF
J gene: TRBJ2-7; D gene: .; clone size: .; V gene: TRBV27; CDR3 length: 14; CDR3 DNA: TGTGCCAGCAGGCCTCATTGGGCTGCCTACGAGCAGTACTTC; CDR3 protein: CASRPHWAAYEQYF
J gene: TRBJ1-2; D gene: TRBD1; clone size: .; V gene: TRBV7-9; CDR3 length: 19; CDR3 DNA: TGTGCCAGCAGCTTACATACCGGGACAGGGAGAGGGGGTTACTATGGCTACACCTTC; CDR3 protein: CASSLHTGTGRGGYYGYTF
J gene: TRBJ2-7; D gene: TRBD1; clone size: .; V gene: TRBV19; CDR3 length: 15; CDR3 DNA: TGTGCCAGTAGTATAGCGGGACAGGGTCTCTACGAGCAGTACTTC; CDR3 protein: CASSIAGQGLYEQYF
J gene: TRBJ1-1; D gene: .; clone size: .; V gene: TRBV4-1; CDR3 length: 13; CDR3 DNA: TGCGCCAGCAGCCAGGGCAGGAGCACTGAAGCTTTCTTT; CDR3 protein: CASSQGRSTEAFF
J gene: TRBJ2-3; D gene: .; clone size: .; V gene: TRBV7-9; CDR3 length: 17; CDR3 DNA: TGTGCCAGCAGCTTAGCAGCGGTAGGGTATGCGAGAGATACGCAGTATTTT; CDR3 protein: CASSLAAVGYARDTQYF
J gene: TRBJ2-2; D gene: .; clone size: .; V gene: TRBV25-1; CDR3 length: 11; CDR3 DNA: TGTGCCAGCAATCAGGGCGGGGAGCTGTTTTTT; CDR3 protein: CASNQGGELFF
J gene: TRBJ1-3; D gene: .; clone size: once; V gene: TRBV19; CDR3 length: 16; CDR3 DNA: TGTGCCAGTACCGATCTCGAGGAGGTTTCTGGAAACACCATATATTTT; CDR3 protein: CASTDLEEVSGNTIYF
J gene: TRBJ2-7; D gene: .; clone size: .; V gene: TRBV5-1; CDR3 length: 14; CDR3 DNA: TGCGCCAGCAGCCCCCCTGAATACTCCTACGAGCAGTACTTC; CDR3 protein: CASSPPEYSYEQYF
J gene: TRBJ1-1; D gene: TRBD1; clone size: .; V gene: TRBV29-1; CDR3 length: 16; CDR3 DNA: TGCAGCGTTGACCCCAAGACAGGGGGCGCGAACACTGAAGCTTTCTTT; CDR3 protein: CSVDPKTGGANTEAFF
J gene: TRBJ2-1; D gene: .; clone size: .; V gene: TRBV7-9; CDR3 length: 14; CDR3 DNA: TGTGCCAGCAGCTTAGTCAACAGGCGGGATGAGCAGTTCTTC; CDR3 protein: CASSLVNRRDEQFF
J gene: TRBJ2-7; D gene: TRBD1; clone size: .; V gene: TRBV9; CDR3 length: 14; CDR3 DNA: TGTGCCAGCAGCCGGGACAGGGGGCTCGACGAGCAGTACTTC; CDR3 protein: CASSRDRGLDEQYF
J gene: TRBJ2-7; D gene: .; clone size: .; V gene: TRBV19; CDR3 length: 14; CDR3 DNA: TGTGCCAGTAGTATGGCCATCACCTCCTACGAGCAGTACTTC; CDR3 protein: CASSMAITSYEQYF
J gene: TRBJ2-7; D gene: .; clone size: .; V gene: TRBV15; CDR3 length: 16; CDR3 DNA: TGTGCCACCAGCAGAGCAGTCACGGGACAAGGAGGCGAGCAGTACTTC; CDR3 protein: CATSRAVTGQGGEQYF
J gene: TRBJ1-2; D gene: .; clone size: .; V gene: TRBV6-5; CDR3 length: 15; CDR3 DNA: TGTGCCAGCAACGGACCAGGGTGGCCGGCCTATGGCTACACCTTC; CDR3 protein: CASNGPGWPAYGYTF
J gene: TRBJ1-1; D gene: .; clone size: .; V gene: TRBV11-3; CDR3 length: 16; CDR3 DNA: TGTGCCAGCAGCCGGCCACGGGGGGGGCCTGGCACTGAAGCTTTCTTT; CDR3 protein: CASSRPRGGPGTEAFF
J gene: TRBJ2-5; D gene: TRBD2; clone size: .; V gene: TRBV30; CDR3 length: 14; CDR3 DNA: TGTGCCTGGAGCCCCGGGGGGGGCCAAGAGACCCAGTACTTC; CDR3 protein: CAWSPGGGQETQYF
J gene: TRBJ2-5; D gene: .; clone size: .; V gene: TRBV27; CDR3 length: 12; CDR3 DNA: TGTGCCAGCAGTTTATCGGGGGAGACCCAGTACTTC; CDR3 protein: CASSLSGETQYF
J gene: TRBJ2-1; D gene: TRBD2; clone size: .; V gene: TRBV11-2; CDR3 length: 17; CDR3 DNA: TGTGCCAGCAGGAGAACAGCGGGAGGGGGGGACTACAATGAGCAGTTCTTC; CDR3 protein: CASRRTAGGGDYNEQFF
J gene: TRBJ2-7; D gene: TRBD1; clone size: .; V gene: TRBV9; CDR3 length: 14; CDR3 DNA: TGTGCCAGCAGCGTAGGACAGGGTACCTACGAGCAGTACTTC; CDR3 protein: CASSVGQGTYEQYF
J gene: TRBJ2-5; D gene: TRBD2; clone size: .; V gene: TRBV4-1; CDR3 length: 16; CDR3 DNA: TGCGCCAGCAGCCCGTTAAGGACTAGCGGCGAAGAGACCCAGTACTTC; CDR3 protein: CASSPLRTSGEETQYF
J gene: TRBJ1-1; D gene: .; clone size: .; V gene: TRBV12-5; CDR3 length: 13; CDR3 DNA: TGTGCTAGTGGTTTGTTAGCGAACACTGAAGCTTTCTTT; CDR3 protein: CASGLLANTEAFF
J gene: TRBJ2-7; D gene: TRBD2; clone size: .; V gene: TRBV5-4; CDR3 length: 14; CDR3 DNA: TGTGCCAGCAGCCGGACTAGCGGGACCTACGAGCAGTACTTC; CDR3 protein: CASSRTSGTYEQYF
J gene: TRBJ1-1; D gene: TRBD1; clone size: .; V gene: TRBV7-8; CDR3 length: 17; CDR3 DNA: TGTGCCAGCAGCTTAGATGGGGACAGGGGAGTAAGTACTGAAGCTTTCTTT; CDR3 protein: CASSLDGDRGVSTEAFF
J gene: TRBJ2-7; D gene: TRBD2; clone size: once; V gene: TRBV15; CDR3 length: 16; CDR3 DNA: TGTGCCACCAGTAGAGAAGATCGGCTAGCGGGCACCGAGCAGTACTTC; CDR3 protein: CATSREDRLAGTEQYF
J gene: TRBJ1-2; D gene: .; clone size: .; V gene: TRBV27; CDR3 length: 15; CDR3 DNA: TGTGCCAGCAGTCACCTACAGGGTTTGCCCTATGGCTACACCTTC; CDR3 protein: CASSHLQGLPYGYTF
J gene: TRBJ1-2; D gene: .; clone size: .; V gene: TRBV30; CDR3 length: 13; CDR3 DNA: TGTGCCTGGAGTGTCGGGCAGGGCTATGGCTACACCTTC; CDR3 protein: CAWSVGQGYGYTF
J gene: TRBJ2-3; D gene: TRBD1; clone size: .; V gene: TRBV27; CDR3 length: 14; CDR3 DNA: TGTGCCAGCAGTTCCGGGACAGGGGTAGATACGCAGTATTTT; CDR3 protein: CASSSGTGVDTQYF
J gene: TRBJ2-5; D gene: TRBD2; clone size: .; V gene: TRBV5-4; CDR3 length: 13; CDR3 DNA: TGTGCCAGCGGGGCGGGAGTAGCAGAGACCCAGTACTTC; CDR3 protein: CASGAGVAETQYF
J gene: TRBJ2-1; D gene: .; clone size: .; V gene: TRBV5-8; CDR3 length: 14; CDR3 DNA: TGTGCCAGCAGCTTACAGGGCTCCTACAATGAGCAGTTCTTC; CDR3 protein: CASSLQGSYNEQFF
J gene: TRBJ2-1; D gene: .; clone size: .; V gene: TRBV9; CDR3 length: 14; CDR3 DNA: TGTGCCAGCAGCGTAGTCCCAGGGGGGGATGAGCAGTTCTTC; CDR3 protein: CASSVVPGGDEQFF
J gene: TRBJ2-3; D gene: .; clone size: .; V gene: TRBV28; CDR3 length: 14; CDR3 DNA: TGTGCCAGCAGTTTAACGGGGACCACAGATACGCAGTATTTT; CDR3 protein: CASSLTGTTDTQYF
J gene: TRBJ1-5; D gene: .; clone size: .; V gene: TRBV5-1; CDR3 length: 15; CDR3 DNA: TGCGCCAGCACAAGGGGATCGTATAGCAATCAGCCCCAGCATTTT; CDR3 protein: CASTRGSYSNQPQHF
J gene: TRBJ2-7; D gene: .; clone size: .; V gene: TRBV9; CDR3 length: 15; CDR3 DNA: TGTGCCAGCAGCGTAGGGGGGGCCCCCTCCTACGAGCAGTACTTC; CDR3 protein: CASSVGGAPSYEQYF
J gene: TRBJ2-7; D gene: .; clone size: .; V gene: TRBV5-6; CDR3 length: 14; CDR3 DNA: TGTGCCAGCAGCTTCGGGACGGAGTCCTACGAGCAGTACTTC; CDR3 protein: CASSFGTESYEQYF
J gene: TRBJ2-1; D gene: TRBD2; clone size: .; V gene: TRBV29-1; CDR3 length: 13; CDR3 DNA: TGCAGCGCGAGCGGGGGAGCCTACAATGAGCAGTTCTTC; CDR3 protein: CSASGGAYNEQFF
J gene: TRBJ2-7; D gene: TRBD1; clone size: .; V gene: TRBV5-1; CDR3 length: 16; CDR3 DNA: TGCGCCAGCAGCTTGGAGGGCAGGGGGCTTTTCAACGAGCAGTACTTC; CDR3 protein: CASSLEGRGLFNEQYF
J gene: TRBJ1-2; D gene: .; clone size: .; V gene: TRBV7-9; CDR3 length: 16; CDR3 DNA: TGTGCCAGCAGCTTAGCGGACCCGGGACCCACAAATGGCTACACCTTC; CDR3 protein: CASSLADPGPTNGYTF
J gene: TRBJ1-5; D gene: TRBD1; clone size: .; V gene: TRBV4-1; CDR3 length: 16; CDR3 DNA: TGCGCCAGCAGCCAAGATGAGGGACAGGGTGGTCAGCCCCAGCATTTT; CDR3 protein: CASSQDEGQGGQPQHF